These 23 T cell receptor beta chains were sequenced from one sample in a study of cytomegalovirus exposure and HLA in healthy donors. The PCR ran on 60 Vbeta and 13 Jbeta primers. Some clones are missing from TCRdb's copy, which holds only in-frame ones; the method was immunoSEQ multiplex PCR. Here the sample spans just under 250,000 clones, 82% being singletons. Material: PBMCs. The receptor set was obtained from a woman aged 40 to 50 in good health and CMV-seropositive.

The genes are TRBV4-2 and TRBJ1-1; D gene ambiguous. The CDR3 sequence is 15 residues long. Trimming removed 0 bases at V and 1 base at J, with 9 bases between. Germline assignment: CDR1 LGHNA and CDR2 YNFKEQ. The CDR3: CASSQDLGRNTEAFF. The CDR3, as DNA: TGTGCCAGCAGCCAAGATCTGGGCCGGAACACTGAAGCTTTCTTT.

This clone was recorded once. This chain links TRBV19 with TRBJ1-4, with no clear D. This CDR3 is built from 14 residues. Trimming left V 5 bases short and J 2 bases short, with 9 bases between. Germline V lookup: CDR1 LNHDA, CDR2 SQIVND (reference sequence). The DNA of the CDR3 is TGTGCCAGTAGTCCCCCTACTACTAATGAAAAACTGTTTTTT. It codes for CASSPPTTNEKLFF.

The gene calls are TRBV30 and TRBJ1-1; 8 bases line up with TRBD1. CDR1 and CDR2 from the germline V gene are GTSNPN and SVGIG (reference sequence). J lost 6 bases, V lost 2 bases, and 2 bases had no gene match. The CDR3 consists of 12 residues. The DNA of the CDR3 is TGTGCCTGGAGTCGGGACAGGTCTGAAGCTTTCTTT. Translated, it gives CAWSRDRSEAFF.

Comments on this clone: One end of the junction fails to match germline, which may point to a read error. V usage is TRBV7-9 and J usage is TRBJ1-1; weak D call: TRBD1 (6 bases). The CDR3 spans 14 residues. Germline values: CDR1 SEHNR, CDR2 FQNEAQ (reference sequence). DNA for the CDR3: TGTTCCAGCAGCGCCCGGACAGCGAACACTGAAGCTTTCTTT. As protein: CSSSARTANTEAFF. The full variable domain, its missing parts supplied by reference TRBV7-9 and TRBJ1-1, is DTGVSQNPRHKITKRGQNVTFRCDPISEHNRLYWYRQTLGQGPEFLTYFQNEAQLEKSRLLSDRFSAERPKGSFSTLEIQRTEQGDSAMYLCSSSARTANTEAFFGQGTRLTVV.

The chain combines TRBV2 with TRBJ1-2, with TRBD1 matching 10 bases. Germline CDR1 and CDR2: SNHLY and FYNNEI. J gave up 8 bases and V 2 bases, and 5 bases lay outside the gene matches. The length of the CDR3 is 14 residues. The CDR3 loop reads CASSEIGQGEGYTF. As DNA, the CDR3 is TGTGCCAGCAGTGAAATCGGACAGGGGGAAGGCTACACCTTC. Together with reference TRBV2 and TRBJ1-2, the CDR3 gives the full variable domain: EPEVTQTPSHQVTQMGQEVILRCVPISNHLYFYWYRQILGQKVEFLVSFYNNEISEKSEIFDDQFSVERPDGSNFTLKIRSTKLEDSAMYFCASSEIGQGEGYTFGSGTRLTVV.

The chain uses TRBV4-2 and TRBJ2-2, with 9 bases that match TRBD2. The CDR3 extends over 17 amino acids. CDR1 is LGHNA and CDR2 is YNFKEQ in the germline V gene. V was clipped by 1 base and J by 6 bases; unmatched bases: 9. CDR3 coding DNA: TGTGCCAGCAGCCAAGTAAGCCTAGCGGGGCCCCCCGGGGAGCTGTTTTTT. Its translation: CASSQVSLAGPPGELFF.

The rearrangement uses TRBV7-9 and TRBJ1-2; 9 bases map to TRBD1. The CDR3 totals 15 residues. V lost 10 bases to trimming and J lost 3 bases; unmatched junction nucleotides: 12. The germline V gene has CDR1 SEHNR and CDR2 FQNEAQ (reference sequence). CDR3 loop: CANDVQGAQDYGYTF. The CDR3 region has the DNA TGTGCCAACGACGTACAGGGGGCGCAGGACTATGGCTACACCTTC.

This clone occurred once. The chain employs TRBV2 and TRBJ1-2; perhaps TRBD1 as D (6 bases). CDR1 and CDR2 from the germline V gene are SNHLY and FYNNEI. V lost 8 bases, J lost 4 bases, and 14 bases lay in between. The CDR3 has 13 residues. CDR3 sequence reads: CASGQQPPYGYTF. CDR3 sequence (DNA): TGTGCCAGCGGACAGCAACCCCCCTATGGCTACACCTTC.

The chain recombines TRBV27 with TRBJ1-2; a possible D gene is TRBD1 (6 bases). The CDR3 is made up of 18 amino acids. Trimming shortened V by 6 bases and J by 0 bases, and 23 bases separated the two germline ends. The V gene's germline CDR1 is MNHEY and CDR2 SMNVEV (reference sequence). The CDR3 DNA sequence: TGTGCCAGCAGCTCGAGAACAGGGAGCCCGAATACTAACTATGGCTACACCTTC. Translation gives CASSSRTGSPNTNYGYTF.

The chain uses TRBV30 and TRBJ1-1; 9 bases are shared with TRBD1. This CDR3 is 11 amino acids long. Germline CDR1 GTSNPN, CDR2 SVGIG (reference sequence). Losses at the gene ends were 5 bases for V and 8 bases for J; bases not matched to a gene: 3. In DNA, the CDR3 is TGTGCCTGGTCTACAGGGGGCGAAGCTTTCTTT. It translates to CAWSTGGEAFF.

The J gene is TRBJ1-2, the V gene TRBV7-2; D is unresolved. CDR3 size: 13 residues. V lost 4 bases to trimming and J lost 8 bases, with 14 bases between them. The germline CDR1 and CDR2 sequences are SGHTA and FQGNSA. In DNA, the CDR3 is TGTGCCAGCAGCTCCCCGGGAGGGTTGGGCTACACCTTC. This gives the protein CASSSPGGLGYTF.

This sequence joins TRBV9 and TRBJ2-3; 7 positions agree with TRBD2. Per the germline V gene, CDR1 is SGDLS and CDR2 is YYNGEE. V gave up 4 bases and J gave up 2 bases; unmatched junction bases: 4. This CDR3 region has 14 residues. CDR3 sequence (DNA): TGTGCCAGCAGCACCAGCGGGAACACAGATACGCAGTATTTT. Amino acids: CASSTSGNTDTQYF.

This chain joins TRBV10-3 and TRBJ1-1, with D possibly TRBD1 on 5 matching bases. Trimming removed 10 bases from V and 3 bases from J, with 18 bases in between. The CDR3 totals 14 residues. Per the germline V gene, CDR1 is ENHRY and CDR2 is SYGVKD. The CDR3 region has the DNA TGTGCCACACAAAACGGGGGAGGAGACACTGAAGCTTTCTTT. Its translation: CATQNGGGDTEAFF.

The J gene is TRBJ1-5, the V gene TRBV27; D may be TRBD1 (6 bases). The V end lost 2 bases, the J end lost 7 bases, and 12 bases lay between the germline ends. Germline V lookup: CDR1 MNHEY, CDR2 SMNVEV (reference sequence). This CDR3 is built from 14 residues. CDR3 in DNA: TGTGCCAGCAGTTTAACCAGGGGACAACAGCCCCAGCATTTT. The encoded protein is CASSLTRGQQPQHF.

The sample holds one count of this clone. The rearrangement uses TRBV7-8 and TRBJ1-3, with a weak D call TRBD1 (6 bases). V gave up 2 bases and J gave up 2 bases, with 10 bases separating them. Germline assignment: CDR1 SGHVS and CDR2 FQNEAQ. The CDR3 is 15 residues long. CDR3 nucleotide sequence: TGTGCCAGCAGCTTAAATCACAGGGCTGGAAACACCATATATTTT. Its translation is CASSLNHRAGNTIYF. Drawing the rest from reference TRBV7-8 and TRBJ1-3, the complete variable domain is GAGVSQSPRYKVAKRGQDVALRCDPISGHVSLFWYQQALGQGPEFLTYFQNEAQLDKSGLPSDRFFAERPEGSVSTLKIQRTQQEDSAVYLCASSLNHRAGNTIYFGEGSWLTVV.

The gene calls are TRBV7-2 and TRBJ1-4; tentative D call: TRBD1 (6 bases). The V end lost 9 bases, the J end lost 8 bases, and 22 bases lay between the germline ends. This CDR3 has 15 amino acids. Germline V lookup: CDR1 SGHTA, CDR2 FQGNSA. CDR3 region: CASSRGGGQEEKLFF. CDR3 DNA: TGTGCCAGTTCCCGCGGGGGGGGGCAGGAAGAAAAACTGTTTTTT.

This clone was counted only a few times. V is TRBV5-1 and J is TRBJ2-5; weak D call: TRBD2 (6 bases). The V end was cut by 0 bases, the J end by 5 bases, with 14 bases between. The germline CDR1 and CDR2 sequences are SGHRS and YFSETQ. This CDR3 comprises 15 residues. This CDR3 reads CASSLGAVDYETQYF. The CDR3 DNA sequence: TGCGCCAGCAGCTTGGGGGCAGTGGACTATGAGACCCAGTACTTC.

The chain carries TRBV6-1 and TRBJ1-4; tentative D call: TRBD1 (6 bases). Germline V gives CDR1 MNHNS, CDR2 SASEGT. The CDR3 sequence is 13 residues long. CDR3 protein: CAFTGLGNEKLFF. The CDR3 DNA reads as TGTGCGTTTACAGGGCTTGGGAATGAAAAACTGTTTTTT.

The V and J genes are TRBV10-3 and TRBJ2-1, with 11 bases that match TRBD1. Germline V CDR1 and CDR2: ENHRY, SYGVKD. Losses at the gene ends were 4 bases for V and 6 bases for J; bases not matched to a gene: 8. The length of the CDR3 is 16 residues. CDR3 nucleotide sequence: TGTGCCATCAGTGTGATCCGGGACAGGGGGATCAATGAGCAGTTCTTC. It yields the protein CAISVIRDRGINEQFF.

The V and J genes are TRBV27 and TRBJ2-1; 11 positions agree with TRBD2. The CDR3 runs to 16 residues. Germline V CDR1 and CDR2: MNHEY, SMNVEV (reference sequence). V gave up 6 bases and J gave up 7 bases; unmatched junction bases: 11. The CDR3 is CASRYSGGAGRNEQFF. CDR3 sequence (DNA): TGTGCCAGCAGGTATAGCGGGGGGGCCGGTCGGAATGAGCAGTTCTTC.

This rearrangement joins TRBV6-4 to TRBJ2-1; 8 positions agree with TRBD2. V lost 5 bases, J lost 9 bases, and 6 bases stayed unmatched. Germline loops: CDR1 MRHNA, CDR2 SNTAGT. The CDR3 loop spans 13 amino acids. Written as DNA, the CDR3 is TGTGCCAGCAGTTTAGAGCGGGAGACTGAGCAGTTCTTC. Its protein product is CASSLERETEQFF.

The chain uses TRBV5-5 and TRBJ2-6, with 8 bases fitting TRBD1. V shed 5 bases and J 3 bases; nucleotides not matched to a gene: 7. The CDR3 runs 16 residues. Germline assignment: CDR1 SGHKS and CDR2 YYEKEE (reference sequence). The CDR3 protein is CASSRQGIGGANVLTF. The CDR3 DNA sequence: TGTGCCAGCAGTAGACAGGGGATTGGTGGGGCCAACGTCCTGACTTTC.

This clone was counted a single time. The V gene is TRBV29-1, the J gene TRBJ2-3, with 12 bases matching TRBD2. The CDR3 covers 14 residues. V lost 4 bases, J lost 3 bases, and 2 bases stayed unmatched. Germline V gene lookup returns CDR1 SQVTM and CDR2 ANQGSEA. CDR3 sequence (DNA): TGCAGCGTTGGAGGACTAGCGGGAACAGATACGCAGTATTTT. It is translated as CSVGGLAGTDTQYF.